This passage covers 32 T cell receptor beta chains from one sample sequenced in a study of T cells after yellow fever vaccination. TCRdb reanalysed the 5' RACE reads using MiXCR and keeps one entry per CDR3 protein. The data contain nearly 300,000 distinct CDR3 sequences, roughly 9% of them singletons. Sequences were derived from CD4+ T cells sorted from PBMCs, sampled 5 days after the yellow fever booster vaccination. The receptors come from a man between 18 and 35 years old who received the YFV17D yellow fever vaccine.

V is TRBV3-1 and J is TRBJ2-7, with D perhaps assigned TRBD1 or TRBD2 (5 bases each). CDR3 length: 15 amino acids. Germline V gene lookup returns CDR1 LGHDT and CDR2 YNNKEL (reference sequence). V was shortened by 3 bases and J by 2 bases, with 14 bases between the two germline ends. CDR3 loop: CASSQYSGPAYEQYV. The CDR3 DNA is TGTGCCAGCAGCCAGTACTCGGGGCCCGCCTACGAGCAGTACGTC.

This clonotype was seen a few times. The gene calls are TRBV27 and TRBJ2-1, with 7 bases identical to TRBD1. Per germline, CDR1 MNHEY and CDR2 SMNVEV (reference sequence). The CDR3 consists of 14 residues. After removal of 11 bases from V and 3 bases from J, the junction contained 10 bases not matched to a gene. CDR3 nucleotides: TGTGCCGGTAAAGAGGGGGCAAACTACAATGAGCAGTTCTTC. Encoded protein: CAGKEGANYNEQFF.

This clonotype was recorded a few times. This chain links TRBV6-5 with TRBJ1-6; 9 bases map to TRBD1. Per germline, CDR1 MNHEY and CDR2 SVGAGI. The CDR3 covers 15 residues. Germline trimming cut 4 bases from V and 7 bases from J; bases unmatched to any gene: 5. CDR3 residues: CASSWAGTGNSPLHF. DNA for the CDR3: TGTGCCAGCAGTTGGGCCGGGACAGGGAATTCACCCCTCCACTTT.

This clonotype showed up just a few times. The rearrangement joins TRBV9 to TRBJ1-3; TRBD1 matches at 8 bases. CDR3 size: 16 residues. CDR1 is SGDLS and CDR2 is YYNGEE in the germline V gene. V trimming: 3 bases; J trimming: 0 bases; junction bases outside the gene matches: 5. CDR3 bases: TGTGCCAGCAGCGGGCAGGGGGCCCCCTCTGGAAACACCATATATTTT. Protein: CASSGQGAPSGNTIYF.

The sample holds many counts of this clonotype. The V and J genes are TRBV6-5 and TRBJ2-3, with 7 bases aligning to TRBD2. The CDR3 consists of 15 residues. V lost 2 bases and J lost 2; bases outside the gene matches: 4. Germline CDR1 reads MNHEY; CDR2 reads SVGAGI. The CDR3 coding sequence is TGTGCCAGCAGTTACAATGCGGGGGACACAGATACGCAGTATTTT. Translated, it gives CASSYNAGDTDTQYF.

This clonotype came up many times. The chain couples TRBV7-8 to TRBJ1-5; 9 nucleotides align to TRBD1. Germline V gene lookup returns CDR1 SGHVS and CDR2 FQNEAQ. The ends lost 5 bases at V and 5 bases at J; junction bases unmatched: 10. The CDR3 is 16 amino acids. The CDR3: CASSQRDRVADQPQHF. Here the CDR3 DNA reads TGTGCCAGCAGCCAGAGGGACAGGGTGGCGGATCAGCCCCAGCATTTT.

As regards this clonotype: Being one base from a much bigger clone, this may be a read error. V usage is TRBV12-3 or TRBV12-4 and J usage is TRBJ1-1; D is uncertain. The CDR3 covers 14 residues. Deletions cut 3 bases from V and 3 bases from J, with 11 bases between. In DNA, the CDR3 is TGTGCCAGCAGTTTTCAGTGGTTGGACACTGAAGCTTTCTTT. It specifies CASSFQWLDTEAFF.

This clonotype was seen at least ten times. V and J are TRBV25-1 and TRBJ2-4, with D perhaps being TRBD1 or TRBD2 (5 bases each). V gave up 7 bases and J gave up 3 bases, with 16 bases separating them. Germline loops: CDR1 MGHDK, CDR2 SYGVNS. CDR3 length: 15 amino acids. CDR3 coding DNA: TGTGCCAGCAAGGGACCAGTGGTAGGCAAAAACATTCAGTACTTC. This codes for CASKGPVVGKNIQYF.

The CDR3 loop is CAIATGDPESTDTQYF. CDR3 nucleotide sequence: TGTGCCATCGCTACAGGGGACCCGGAGAGCACAGATACGCAGTATTTT. J is TRBJ2-3 and V is TRBV10-3; 7 nucleotides match TRBD1. V lost 8 bases, J lost 0 bases, and 11 bases stayed unmatched. The germline CDR1 and CDR2 sequences are ENHRY and SYGVKD. The CDR3 sequence is 16 residues long.

This clonotype was seen at least ten times. V and J are TRBV29-1 and TRBJ2-1, with TRBD1 matching 8 bases. The CDR3 covers 12 residues. Germline CDR1 and CDR2: SQVTM and ANQGSEA. The J segment lost 8 bases and the V segment lost 7 bases, leaving 7 bases of the junction unmatched. CDR3 region: CSADSGGHEQFF. CDR3 coding DNA: TGCAGCGCGGACTCAGGGGGCCATGAGCAGTTCTTC.

The chain combines TRBV5-1 with TRBJ2-7, with a tentative D call TRBD1 (5 bases). The germline V and J ends were trimmed by 4 bases and 0 bases, with 11 bases remaining between them. The length of the CDR3 is 14 residues. Germline V gives CDR1 SGHRS, CDR2 YFSETQ. CDR3 DNA sequence: TGCGCCAGCAGCACTACAGGCGACTCCTACGAGCAGTACTTC. Residues: CASSTTGDSYEQYF.

The rearrangement links TRBV7-6 to TRBJ2-6; 7 positions agree with TRBD1. Germline V lookup: CDR1 SGHVS, CDR2 FNYEAQ. This CDR3 is 19 amino acids long. Trimming took 6 bases from V and 1 from J; bases not matched to a gene: 15. The CDR3 DNA sequence: TGTGCCAGCAGTCCACCTCACGAGGCAGGGGGTTCTGGGGCCAACGTCCTGACTTTC. Translating it yields CASSPPHEAGGSGANVLTF.

The chain links TRBV7-2 to TRBJ2-2; weak D call: TRBD1 (6 bases). The CDR3 contains 14 residues. Trimming pared 4 bases from V and 5 bases from J, leaving 11 bases between. CDR1 is SGHTA, CDR2 FQGNSA, per germline. CDR3 bases: TGTGCCAGCAGCTCCCCACAGGGAACCGGGGAGCTGTTTTTT. It specifies CASSSPQGTGELFF.

This clonotype was found many times. The chain is built from TRBV12-3 or TRBV12-4 and TRBJ2-3, with D possibly being TRBD1 (5 bases). Trimming removed 6 bases at V and 3 bases at J, with 10 bases between. The CDR3 spans 13 residues. CDR3 DNA: TGTGCCAGCAGCCTCCCAGGGACAGATACGCAGTATTTT. It codes for CASSLPGTDTQYF.

This chain uses TRBV20-1 with TRBJ2-3, with D possibly TRBD1 on 6 matching bases. This CDR3 is built from 13 residues. CDR1 and CDR2 from the germline V gene are DFQATT and SNEGSKA (reference sequence). Trimming removed 5 bases from V and 4 bases from J, with 13 bases in between. DNA for the CDR3: TGCAGTGCTTATCAGGGGAGTCCAGATACGCAGTATTTT. Amino acid sequence: CSAYQGSPDTQYF.

This clonotype was detected a few times. The CDR3 region is CASSQGQGWTEAFF. The CDR3 DNA reads TGCGCCAGCAGCCAAGGACAGGGATGGACTGAAGCTTTCTTT. This chain uses TRBV4-1 with TRBJ1-1, with 7 bases that match TRBD1. Germline V CDR1 and CDR2: MGHRA, YSYEKL. V was pared by 1 base and J by 5 bases, with 4 bases of the junction left unmatched. The CDR3 has 14 amino acids.

V usage is TRBV21-1 and J usage is TRBJ1-1. TRBV21-1 is listed as a pseudogene. This CDR3 spans 15 amino acids. CDR3 DNA: TGTGCCAGCAGCAAAGAGAAGGGTCCGTGGACTGAAGCTTTCTTT. Translated, it gives CASSKEKGPWTEAFF.

The V gene is TRBV20-1, the J gene TRBJ2-3, with 16 bases that match TRBD2. V dropped 2 bases and J dropped 4; count of bases not matched to a gene: 6. CDR1 is DFQATT and CDR2 is SNEGSKA in the germline V gene (reference sequence). The CDR3 has 17 amino acids. The CDR3 bases are TGCAGTGCTAGAACCCCGGGACTAGCGGGGGGGCCAGATACGCAGTATTTT. Amino acid sequence: CSARTPGLAGGPDTQYF.

This clonotype was seen a few times. This chain joins TRBV7-3 and TRBJ2-1, with TRBD2 as a possible D gene (5 bases). Germline CDR1 reads SGHTA; CDR2 reads FQGTGA. This CDR3 has 14 residues. Trimming took 0 bases from V and 5 from J, leaving 8 bases between them. The CDR3 nucleotides are TGTGCCAGCAGCTTAACGGCAGCGGACAATGAGCAGTTCTTC. This encodes CASSLTAADNEQFF. Complete variable domain (other parts from reference TRBV7-3 and TRBJ2-1): GAGVSQTPSNKVTEKGKYVELRCDPISGHTALYWYRQSLGQGPEFLIYFQGTGAADDSGLPNDRFFAVRPEGSVSTLKIQRTERGDSAVYLCASSLTAADNEQFFGPGTRLTVL.

A few counts support this clonotype. The chain couples TRBV5-4 to TRBJ1-3, with D unclear. The CDR3 is 14 residues long. CDR1 and CDR2 from the germline V gene are SGHNT and YYREEE (reference sequence). Trimming left V 4 bases short and J 0 bases short, with 8 bases between. In nucleotides, the CDR3 is TGTGCCAGCAGCAGGACGGTCTCTGGAAACACCATATATTTT. The encoded protein is CASSRTVSGNTIYF.

This chain joins TRBV19 and TRBJ2-2; D uncertain. CDR3 length equals 14 residues. The germline V gene has CDR1 LNHDA and CDR2 SQIVND (reference sequence). V was shortened by 7 bases and J by 3 bases, with 12 bases between the two germline ends. CDR3 sequence: CASTRAYHTGELFF. CDR3 nucleotide sequence: TGTGCCAGTACAAGGGCCTATCACACCGGGGAGCTGTTTTTT.

The chain joins TRBV6-5 to TRBJ2-7; D is tentatively TRBD1 or TRBD2 (6 bases each). The CDR3 has 15 residues. Germline assignment: CDR1 MNHEY and CDR2 SVGAGI. Trimming took off 2 bases at V and 2 bases at J, with 13 bases between the two ends. The chain's CDR3 is CASSYGRGAAYEQYV. In nucleotides, the CDR3 is TGTGCCAGCAGTTACGGTAGGGGGGCGGCCTACGAGCAGTACGTC.

The V and J genes are TRBV4-3 and TRBJ1-6; D unclear. Germline V gene sequence: CDR1 LGHNA, CDR2 YSLEER. Deletions cut 0 bases from V and 4 bases from J, with 7 bases between. This CDR3 is 15 amino acids long. DNA of the CDR3: TGCGCCAGCAGCCAAGAGGGCCAGTATAATTCACCCCTCCACTTT. Translating gives CASSQEGQYNSPLHF.

This rearrangement joins TRBV4-1 to TRBJ2-6, with no clear D. CDR1 and CDR2 from the germline V gene are MGHRA and YSYEKL. The CDR3 length is 17 residues. Trimming left V 7 bases short and J 2 bases short, with 18 bases between. CDR3 coding DNA: TGCGCCAGCAACCCAAGAAGTTTTGGAACTGGGGCCAACGTCCTGACTTTC. It encodes CASNPRSFGTGANVLTF.

The J gene is TRBJ2-7, the V gene TRBV28; tentative D call: TRBD1 (5 bases). This CDR3 has 13 amino acids. Trimming pared 3 bases from V and 3 bases from J, leaving 9 bases between. Germline V gene lookup returns CDR1 MDHEN and CDR2 SYDVKM. Here the CDR3 reads CASSLTERYEQYF. CDR3 in DNA: TGTGCCAGCAGTTTGACAGAGCGCTACGAGCAGTACTTC. Drawing the rest from reference TRBV28 and TRBJ2-7, the complete variable domain is DVKVTQSSRYLVKRTGEKVFLECVQDMDHENMFWYRQDPGLGLRLIYFSYDVKMKEKGDIPEGYSVSREKKERFSLILESASTNQTSMYLCASSLTERYEQYFGPGTRLTVT.

This clonotype was counted ten times or more. The J gene is TRBJ2-2, the V gene TRBV7-6; D is perhaps TRBD1 or TRBD2 (6 bases each). This CDR3 comprises 13 residues. Germline V gene sequence: CDR1 SGHVS, CDR2 FNYEAQ. The germline V and J ends were trimmed by 8 bases and 6 bases, with 13 bases remaining between them. The CDR3 sequence: CASGGQNSGELFF. The CDR3 nucleotides are TGTGCCAGCGGGGGGCAAAACTCCGGGGAGCTGTTTTTT.

The chain is built from TRBV6-6 and TRBJ2-7; D remains unclear. Germline V lookup: CDR1 MNHNY, CDR2 SVGAGI (reference sequence). The CDR3 has 12 amino acids. The V gene lost 2 bases and the J gene lost 8 bases, with 10 bases spanning the gap. The CDR3 coding sequence is TGTGCCAGCAGTTACCCCAGAGGACAGCAGTACGTC. Translation: CASSYPRGQQYV.

In its sample, this clonotype was seen many times. The chain carries TRBV4-3 and TRBJ2-3, with 8 bases aligning to TRBD2. The trim removed 4 bases at V and 6 bases at J, leaving 12 bases unmatched. This CDR3 spans 16 amino acids. Germline V gene sequence: CDR1 LGHNA, CDR2 YSLEER. CDR3 DNA: TGCGCCAGCAGCCCCCGACGGGGGGGCGGGTCGGATACGCAGTATTTT. As protein: CASSPRRGGGSDTQYF.

This clonotype was seen ten or more times. The chain uses TRBV10-3 and TRBJ2-5, with 7 positions matching TRBD1. After removal of 10 bases from V and 5 bases from J, the junction contained 16 bases not matched to a gene. This CDR3 is built from 15 residues. In germline, CDR1 is ENHRY, CDR2 SYGVKD. The CDR3 region is CATRRKGAQEETQYF. The CDR3 DNA sequence: TGTGCCACCCGGCGAAAGGGGGCTCAGGAGGAGACCCAGTACTTC.

The chain recombines TRBV5-1 with TRBJ1-5, with D possibly TRBD1 on 6 matching bases. The germline V and J ends were trimmed by 0 bases and 5 bases, with 12 bases remaining between them. In germline, CDR1 is SGHRS, CDR2 YFSETQ. CDR3 size: 15 residues. The CDR3 coding sequence is TGCGCCAGCAGCTTGGAAGGGGGGGAGCATCAGCCCCAGCATTTT. Encoded protein: CASSLEGGEHQPQHF. The full variable domain, in which reference TRBV5-1 and TRBJ1-5 provide the parts outside the CDR3, is KAGVTQTPRYLIKTRGQQVTLSCSPISGHRSVSWYQQTPGQGLQFLFEYFSETQRNKGNFPGRFSGRQFSNSRSEMNVSTLELGDSALYLCASSLEGGEHQPQHFGDGTRLSIL.

The rearrangement links TRBV11-2 to TRBJ2-7; 7 nucleotides line up with TRBD1. The CDR3 consists of 16 residues. From germline, CDR1 is SGHAT and CDR2 FQNNGV. V dropped 2 bases and J dropped 2; count of bases not matched to a gene: 9. The CDR3 nucleotides are TGTGCCAGCAGCTTAAGGGGGCAGGGCCTAGCCTACGAGCAGTACTTC. The encoded protein is CASSLRGQGLAYEQYF.

This clonotype was counted many times. This rearrangement joins TRBV6-6 to TRBJ1-2; a weak D match, TRBD1 (5 bases). Per germline, CDR1 MNHNY and CDR2 SVGAGI (reference sequence). The CDR3 is made up of 14 amino acids. V was clipped by 7 bases and J by 1 base, with 13 bases between them. The CDR3: CASTRTGVNYGYTF. CDR3 nucleotide sequence: TGTGCCAGCACCCGAACAGGAGTTAACTATGGCTACACCTTC.